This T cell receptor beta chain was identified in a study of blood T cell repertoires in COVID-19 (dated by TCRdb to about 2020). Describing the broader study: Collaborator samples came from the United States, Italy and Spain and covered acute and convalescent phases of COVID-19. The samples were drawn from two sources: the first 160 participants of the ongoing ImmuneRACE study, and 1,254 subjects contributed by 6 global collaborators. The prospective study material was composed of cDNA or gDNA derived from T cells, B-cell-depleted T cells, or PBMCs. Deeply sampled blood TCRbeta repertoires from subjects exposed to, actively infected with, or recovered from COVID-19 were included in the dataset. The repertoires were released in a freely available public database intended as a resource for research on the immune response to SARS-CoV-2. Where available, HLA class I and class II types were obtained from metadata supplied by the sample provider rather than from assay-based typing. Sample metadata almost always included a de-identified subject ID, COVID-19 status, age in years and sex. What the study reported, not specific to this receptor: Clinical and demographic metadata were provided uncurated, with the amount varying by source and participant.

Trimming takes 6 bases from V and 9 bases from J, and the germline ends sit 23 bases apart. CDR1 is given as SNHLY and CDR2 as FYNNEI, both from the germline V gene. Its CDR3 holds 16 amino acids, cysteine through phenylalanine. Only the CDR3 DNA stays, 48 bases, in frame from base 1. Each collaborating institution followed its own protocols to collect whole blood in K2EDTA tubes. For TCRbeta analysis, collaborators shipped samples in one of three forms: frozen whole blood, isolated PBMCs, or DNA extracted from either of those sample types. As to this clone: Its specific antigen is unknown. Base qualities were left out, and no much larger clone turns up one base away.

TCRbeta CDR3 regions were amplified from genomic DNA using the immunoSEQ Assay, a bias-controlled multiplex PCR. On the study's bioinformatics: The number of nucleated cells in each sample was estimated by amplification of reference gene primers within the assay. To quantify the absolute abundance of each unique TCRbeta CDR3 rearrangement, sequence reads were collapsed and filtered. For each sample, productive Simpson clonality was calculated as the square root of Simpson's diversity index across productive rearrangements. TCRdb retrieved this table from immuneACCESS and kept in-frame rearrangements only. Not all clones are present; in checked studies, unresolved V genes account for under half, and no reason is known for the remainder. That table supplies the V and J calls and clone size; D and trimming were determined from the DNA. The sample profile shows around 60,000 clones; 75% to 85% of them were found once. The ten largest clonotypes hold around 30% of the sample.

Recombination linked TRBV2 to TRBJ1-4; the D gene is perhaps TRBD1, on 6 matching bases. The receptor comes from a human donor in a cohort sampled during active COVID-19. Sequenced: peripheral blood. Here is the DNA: TGTGCCAGCAGCCCGACAGGATGGAATGAGAATCAAAAACTGTTTTTT. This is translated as CASSPTGWNENQKLFF.